This T cell receptor beta chain comes out of a study of T cell changes during pregnancy in multiple sclerosis. Assay used: immunoSEQ multiplex PCR; TCRdb lists only in-frame clones, some missing. The data show fewer than 50,000 clones, roughly nine tenths seen once. This clone was seen only once. Germline assignment: CDR1 MNHEY and CDR2 SVGAGI. This CDR3 has 15 amino acids. The J segment lost 6 bases and the V segment lost 5 bases, leaving 12 bases of the junction unmatched. The chain carries TRBV6-5 and TRBJ2-7; 8 bases are a match to TRBD2. This sequence was found in a female donor in good health, enrolled as a control in a pregnancy study. The specimen comprised CD4+ T cells from peripheral blood mononuclear cells, sampled in the second trimester of pregnancy. CDR3 protein: CASSPPGTSLGEQYF. CDR3 in DNA: TGTGCCAGCAGTCCTCCTGGGACTAGTCTCGGCGAGCAGTACTTC.